The clone carrying this T cell receptor (beta chain) came up a few times. Its antigen is not identified. The data were obtained in a study of cytomegalovirus exposure and HLA in healthy donors. Study-wide findings and caveats: Apparent HLA restriction characterized most CMV-associated TCR beta chains in a later analysis. The only immune exposure information that was available was CMV serostatus. Specificity of a few CMV-associated chains for CMV antigens was verified in vitro. With high specificity and sensitivity, the classifier reportedly diagnosed cytomegalovirus status.

In germline, CDR1 is MDHEN, CDR2 SYDVKM. V was cut by 6 bases and J by 4 bases, with 16 bases left in between. The CDR3 has 15 amino acids. The PCR made use of 60 Vbeta and 13 Jbeta primers. The data were produced by immunoSEQ multiplex PCR, yet TCRdb's version contains in-frame clones alone and is incomplete. This table has roughly 200,000 clones, roughly 70% appearing once. Material: PBMCs. V and J are TRBV28 and TRBJ2-1, with D perhaps matching TRBD1 (6 bases). The sequence came from a male donor in good health and CMV-seronegative. Written as DNA, the CDR3 is TGTGCCAGCAGGCCTCAGGGGTTCCAATACAATGAGCAGTTCTTC. It codes for CASRPQGFQYNEQFF.